One T cell receptor beta chain is described in this entry. Sequencing was performed with immunoSEQ multiplex PCR; in TCRdb, only in-frame clones are kept and a portion is missing. Of roughly 330,000 clones detected, approximately 82% appear once; the ten largest clones hold around 1.2%. These data are taken from a study of blood T cell repertoires in COVID-19. Study-level background: COVID-19 samples collected from the United States, Italy and Spain covered acute and convalescent phases.

The ends lost 6 bases at V and 4 bases at J; junction bases unmatched: 7. The germline gives CDR1 SGHRS, CDR2 YFSETQ. This CDR3 has 14 amino acids. The sequencing input was peripheral blood. The gene calls are TRBV5-1 and TRBJ2-1, with TRBD1 matching 7 bases. This receptor was obtained from a woman between 45 and 65 years old with acute or convalescent COVID-19. The CDR3 DNA is TGCGCCAGCACCACGGGACAGCTTTACAATGAGCAGTTCTTC. Protein: CASTTGQLYNEQFF.